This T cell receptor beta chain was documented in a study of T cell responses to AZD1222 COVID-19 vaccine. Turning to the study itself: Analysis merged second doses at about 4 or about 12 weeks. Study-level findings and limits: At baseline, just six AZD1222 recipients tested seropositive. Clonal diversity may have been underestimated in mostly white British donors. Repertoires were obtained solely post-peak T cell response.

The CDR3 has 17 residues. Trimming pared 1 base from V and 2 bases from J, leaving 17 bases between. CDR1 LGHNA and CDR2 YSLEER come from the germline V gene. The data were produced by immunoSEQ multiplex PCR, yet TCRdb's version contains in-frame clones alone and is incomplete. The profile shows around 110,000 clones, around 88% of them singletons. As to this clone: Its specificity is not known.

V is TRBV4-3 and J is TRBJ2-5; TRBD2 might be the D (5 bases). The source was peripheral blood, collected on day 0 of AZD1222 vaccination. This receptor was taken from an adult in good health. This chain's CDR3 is CASSQGTLFSGQETQYF. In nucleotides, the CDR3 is TGCGCCAGCAGCCAAGGAACCTTGTTCAGCGGTCAAGAGACCCAGTACTTC.